Included here is one T cell receptor (beta chain) sequence, with context. Its antigen remains unknown. This entry is derived from a study of radiation and T cells in renal cell carcinoma. Treatment defined: treatment-naive control, cytoreductive nephrectomy. The tumor was a clear cell renal cell carcinoma. Controls included a few female and around 10 male donors, resected 2011 to 2014. The protocol was immunoSEQ multiplex PCR, while the TCRdb copy is restricted to in-frame clones and leaves out a portion. The sample lists more than 8,000 clones, more than 55% occurring once. Broader study findings: Compared with controls, irradiated tumors had more, larger dominant CDR3 motifs.

This sequence was found in a man aged 35-49 years with renal cell carcinoma. The sequenced sample was tumor tissue, obtained from a patient whose treatment was nephrectomy without radiotherapy.

The CDR3 sequence: CASSPGTGKSPQHF. The CDR3, as DNA: TGTGCCAGCTCGCCCGGGACAGGGAAAAGCCCCCAGCATTTT. The chain links TRBV18 to TRBJ1-5; 9 nucleotides align to TRBD1. There are 14 residues in the CDR3. V dropped 6 bases and J dropped 10; count of bases not matched to a gene: 10. Germline CDR1 is KGHSH and CDR2 is LQKENI. Full variable domain (outside the CDR3, taken from reference TRBV18 and TRBJ1-5): NAGVMQNPRHLVRRRGQEARLRCSPMKGHSHVYWYRQLPEEGLKFMVYLQKENIIDESGMPKERFSAEFPKEGPSILRIQQVVRGDSAAYFCASSPGTGKSPQHFGDGTRLSIL.